Below, 19 T cell receptor beta chains from the same sample are listed, as sequenced in a study of T-cell memory formation after mild COVID-19. TCRdb ran MiXCR on the 5' RACE reads and lists one entry per CDR3 protein. In the table there are 130,000 to 150,000 distinct CDR3 sequences, roughly 6.2% of which are singletons. The sequenced sample consisted of PBMCs or a T cell subset sorted from them (not recorded which). The source of these receptors is an adult woman who had mild COVID-19 (a few samples of this study predate the infection). Cell type and time point are not known.

The table lists this clonotype with a few counts. The chain links TRBV6-2 or TRBV6-3 to TRBJ2-7; D not certain. The germline gives CDR1 MNHEY, CDR2 SVGEGT. This CDR3 is 14 amino acids long. Between the trimmed V and J ends, which lost 2 bases and 3 bases, there was a span of 11 bases. In nucleotides, the CDR3 is TGTGCCAGCAGTTACAAGGGTGGCTTCTACGAGCAGTACTTC. Translating gives CASSYKGGFYEQYF.

This clonotype was counted a few times. This chain links TRBV20-1 with TRBJ2-7; D is undetermined. Germline V gene lookup returns CDR1 DFQATT and CDR2 SNEGSKA (reference sequence). CDR3 length: 14 amino acids. V gave up 0 bases and J gave up 0 bases, with 9 bases separating them. CDR3: CSARDLVSSYEQYF. The CDR3 region has the DNA TGCAGTGCTAGAGATCTTGTAAGCTCCTACGAGCAGTACTTC.

This clonotype was observed at least ten times. The chain uses TRBV6-1 and TRBJ1-5; D is undetermined. V was cut by 5 bases and J by 3 bases, with 14 bases left in between. CDR1 and CDR2 (germline): MNHNS, SASEGT. This CDR3 comprises 15 residues. CDR3 coding DNA: TGTGCCAGCAGTTTCTATGCAGGCAACAATCAGCCCCAGCATTTT. Protein: CASSFYAGNNQPQHF.

V is TRBV29-1 and J is TRBJ1-2; a possible D gene is TRBD1 (6 bases). Trimming stripped 3 bases from V and 4 bases from J, with 9 bases between. Germline CDR1 reads SQVTM; CDR2 reads ANQGSEA. This CDR3 spans 12 amino acids. The CDR3 loop reads CSVDGGVYGYTF. In DNA form, the CDR3 reads TGCAGCGTTGATGGGGGCGTCTATGGCTACACCTTC.

This clonotype has just a few counts. The V gene is TRBV5-6, the J gene TRBJ2-5; 8 bases are a match to TRBD2. Per the germline V gene, CDR1 is SGHDT and CDR2 is YYEEEE. Trimming cost V 4 bases and J 3 bases; bases outside gene matches: 8. This CDR3 has 15 amino acids. The CDR3: CASSGGPTSEETQYF. CDR3 DNA sequence: TGTGCCAGCAGCGGGGGACCGACTAGCGAAGAGACCCAGTACTTC. Supplemented by reference TRBV5-6 and TRBJ2-5, the full variable domain reads DAGVTQSPTHLIKTRGQQVTLRCSPKSGHDTVSWYQQALGQGPQFIFQYYEEEERQRGNFPDRFSGHQFPNYSSELNVNALLLGDSALYLCASSGGPTSEETQYFGPGTRLLVL.

The J gene is TRBJ2-1, the V gene TRBV5-1, with 14 nucleotides matching TRBD2. The V gene's germline CDR1 is SGHRS and CDR2 YFSETQ. V lost 4 bases to trimming and J lost 8 bases; unmatched junction nucleotides: 2. The CDR3 contains 14 residues. CDR3 residues: CASSGGLAGDEQFF. CDR3 sequence (DNA): TGCGCCAGCAGCGGGGGACTAGCGGGGGATGAGCAGTTCTTC.

This clonotype was counted at least ten times. This chain uses TRBV4-1 with TRBJ2-5; tentative D call: TRBD2 (6 bases). V shed 4 bases and J shed 5 bases, with 17 bases lying between them. From germline, CDR1 is MGHRA and CDR2 YSYEKL. The CDR3 consists of 15 residues. The CDR3 nucleotides are TGCGCCAGCAGCCTACTGGGACTGGCGTTCGAGACCCAGTACTTC. Translated, it gives CASSLLGLAFETQYF.

V and J are TRBV18 and TRBJ1-2; TRBD1 is a possible D gene (5 bases). The CDR3 totals 14 residues. Germline V gene lookup returns CDR1 KGHSH and CDR2 LQKENI. Trimming removed 4 bases from V and 2 bases from J, with 11 bases in between. The chain's CDR3 is CASSRLTENYGYTF. CDR3 nucleotide sequence: TGTGCCAGCTCACGACTGACAGAGAACTATGGCTACACCTTC.

This chain joins TRBV18 and TRBJ2-3; TRBD2 aligns across 14 bases. Germline values: CDR1 KGHSH, CDR2 LQKENI. This CDR3 contains 17 residues. J gave up 1 base and V 3 bases, and 3 bases lay outside the gene matches. CDR3: CASSPGLAGVGTDTQYF. DNA of the CDR3: TGTGCCAGCTCACCGGGACTAGCGGGAGTTGGCACAGATACGCAGTATTTT.

The V call is TRBV14, the J call TRBJ2-1, with TRBD2 matching 16 bases. Germline CDR1 is SGHDN and CDR2 is FVKESK. The CDR3 covers 17 residues. J was trimmed by 9 bases and V by 3 bases; bases with no gene match: 8. CDR3 loop: CASSHRPGLAGGSEQFF. CDR3 coding DNA: TGTGCCAGCAGCCATCGGCCGGGACTAGCGGGAGGGAGTGAGCAGTTCTTC. Supplemented by reference TRBV14 and TRBJ2-1, the full variable domain reads EAGVTQFPSHSVIEKGQTVTLRCDPISGHDNLYWYRRVMGKEIKFLLHFVKESKQDESGMPNNRFLAERTGGTYSTLKVQPAELEDSGVYFCASSHRPGLAGGSEQFFGPGTRLTVL.

This clonotype was picked up a small number of times. The V gene is TRBV29-1, the J gene TRBJ2-1; D call uncertain. The CDR3 runs to 14 residues. Germline V gene sequence: CDR1 SQVTM, CDR2 ANQGSEA. Between the trimmed V and J ends, which lost 3 bases and 0 bases, there was a span of 9 bases. For the CDR3, the DNA is TGCAGCGTTGATGGGCGGAACTCCTACAATGAGCAGTTCTTC. Translated, it gives CSVDGRNSYNEQFF.

This clonotype was counted many times. The chain joins TRBV5-1 to TRBJ2-3; D call uncertain. The CDR3 totals 18 residues. Germline CDR1 is SGHRS and CDR2 is YFSETQ. The V gene lost 1 base and the J gene lost 0 bases, with 18 bases spanning the gap. The chain's CDR3 is CASSLRSAFRRSTDTQYF. The DNA for the CDR3 is TGCGCCAGCAGCTTGAGGTCAGCGTTTCGAAGGAGCACAGATACGCAGTATTTT.

J is TRBJ1-1 and V is TRBV7-9; possibly TRBD1 for D (6 bases). Looked up from germline, CDR1 is SEHNR and CDR2 is FQNEAQ (reference sequence). The CDR3 length is 12 residues. V gave up 5 bases and J gave up 6 bases, with 10 bases separating them. CDR3 coding DNA: TGTGCCAGCAGCACAGGGTTCCCTGAAGCTTTCTTT. This encodes CASSTGFPEAFF.

This clonotype was counted only a few times. The V and J genes are TRBV12-3 or TRBV12-4 and TRBJ1-5; perhaps TRBD1 as D (6 bases). There are 14 residues in the CDR3. With 6 bases removed from V and 0 bases from J, the gap between germline ends came to 9 bases. CDR3 DNA sequence: TGTGCCAGCAGGCCAGGGGATAGCAATCAGCCCCAGCATTTT. It encodes CASRPGDSNQPQHF.

The rearrangement links TRBV5-5 to TRBJ1-6; 8 bases map to TRBD1. Germline trimming cut 5 bases from V and 0 bases from J; bases unmatched to any gene: 7. The CDR3 covers 17 residues. Germline-derived CDR1 and CDR2 are SGHKS and YYEKEE (reference sequence). CDR3 DNA: TGTGCCAGCAGGTTTACAGGGGGTGTCTCCTATAATTCACCCCTCCACTTT. As protein: CASRFTGGVSYNSPLHF.

J is TRBJ2-2 and V is TRBV12-3 or TRBV12-4; 8 nucleotides align to TRBD2. The trim removed 5 bases at V and 5 bases at J, leaving 13 bases unmatched. CDR3 length: 17 amino acids. The CDR3 here is CASSPITSGRSTGELFF. The CDR3 bases are TGTGCCAGCAGTCCCATAACCAGCGGGAGAAGTACCGGGGAGCTGTTTTTT.

This clonotype was observed a few times. This rearrangement joins TRBV25-1 to TRBJ1-5, with 9 nucleotides matching TRBD1. Trimming removed 4 bases from V and 1 base from J; junction bases left unmatched: 2. The CDR3 covers 15 residues. CDR1 and CDR2 (germline): MGHDK, SYGVNS. The DNA of the CDR3 is TGTGCCAGCAGTGGACAGGGGGTCAGCAATCAGCCCCAGCATTTT. Translated: CASSGQGVSNQPQHF.

This clonotype was recorded many times. The V call is TRBV12-3 or TRBV12-4, the J call TRBJ2-4; 9 bases align to TRBD1. This CDR3 spans 13 amino acids. V gave up 6 bases and J gave up 3 bases; unmatched junction bases: 0. The CDR3 loop reads CASRTGGKNIQYF. CDR3 sequence (DNA): TGTGCCAGCAGGACAGGGGGCAAAAACATTCAGTACTTC.

This clonotype has at least ten counts. The chain employs TRBV7-9 and TRBJ1-4, with 7 nucleotides matching TRBD1. This CDR3 has 14 residues. Germline CDR1 is SEHNR and CDR2 is FQNEAQ (reference sequence). J gave up 8 bases and V 2 bases, and 5 bases lay outside the gene matches. In DNA form, the CDR3 reads TGTGCCAGCAGCTTACGACAGGGTGGAGAAAAACTGTTTTTT. Amino acids: CASSLRQGGEKLFF.